These 16 T cell receptor beta chains originate from one sample sequenced in a study of blood T cell repertoires in COVID-19. Here immunoSEQ multiplex PCR was the method, and the copy in TCRdb shows in-frame clones only, minus some. The sample holds under 300,000 clones; almost 85% are singletons and the top ten take under 4.5%. Sequences were obtained from peripheral blood. The receptors shown here come from a man between 45 and 60 years old with acute or convalescent COVID-19.

The genes are TRBV6-6 and TRBJ1-2; the D gene is possibly TRBD1 (6 bases). The CDR3 consists of 13 residues. V was pared by 6 bases and J by 4 bases, with 12 bases between. CDR1 and CDR2 from the germline V gene are MNHNY and SVGAGI (reference sequence). CDR3 amino acids: CASSSQGSYGYTF. CDR3 coding DNA: TGTGCCAGCAGCTCACAGGGCAGCTATGGCTACACCTTC.

The J gene is TRBJ2-2, the V gene TRBV5-4, with D possibly being TRBD2 (5 bases). Trimming removed 4 bases from V and 6 bases from J, with 10 bases in between. Germline V gene lookup returns CDR1 SGHNT and CDR2 YYREEE (reference sequence). The CDR3 loop spans 13 amino acids. CDR3 protein: CASSTRTAGELFF. Written as DNA, the CDR3 is TGTGCCAGCAGCACCCGGACTGCCGGGGAGCTGTTTTTT.

J is TRBJ1-6 and V is TRBV2; perhaps TRBD1 as D (5 bases). Germline lookup yields CDR1 SNHLY and CDR2 FYNNEI. This CDR3 has 13 residues. Between the trimmed V and J ends, which lost 5 bases and 6 bases, there was a span of 8 bases. CDR3 sequence reads: CASSTRANSPLHF. As DNA, the CDR3 is TGTGCCAGCAGTACCAGGGCTAATTCACCCCTCCACTTT.

In its sample, this clone was seen once. The chain joins TRBV7-8 to TRBJ2-7; weak D call: TRBD1 (6 bases). The CDR3 has 15 residues. The V and J ends lost 3 bases and 0 bases respectively, with 12 bases between them. The germline V gene encodes CDR1 SGHVS and CDR2 FQNEAQ. DNA for the CDR3: TGTGCCAGCAGCTTTGGACAGAGACACTCCTACGAGCAGTACTTC. Protein product: CASSFGQRHSYEQYF.

CDR3 bases: TGTGCCAGCAGCGCCCTTAGCGGGCTTAGCACAGATACGCAGTATTTT. Protein sequence: CASSALSGLSTDTQYF. This chain joins TRBV9 and TRBJ2-3; TRBD2 matches 7 bases. Losses at the gene ends were 3 bases for V and 0 bases for J; bases not matched to a gene: 7. The CDR3 has 16 residues. The germline V gene encodes CDR1 SGDLS and CDR2 YYNGEE.

The chain is built from TRBV9 and TRBJ2-1; D uncertain. V shed 3 bases and J shed 8 bases, with 9 bases lying between them. Germline V gene data show CDR1 as SGDLS and CDR2 as YYNGEE. This CDR3 contains 12 residues. The CDR3 coding sequence is TGTGCCAGCAGCGCCGAACGGGATGAGCAGTTCTTC. It is translated as CASSAERDEQFF.

The V call is TRBV19, the J call TRBJ1-1; TRBD1 is a possible D gene (5 bases). Germline V lookup: CDR1 LNHDA, CDR2 SQIVND (reference sequence). The CDR3 consists of 14 residues. Trimming stripped 10 bases from V and 0 bases from J, with 15 bases between. This chain's CDR3 is CATLGRGMNTEAFF. The CDR3 DNA reads as TGTGCCACTTTGGGCCGGGGGATGAACACTGAAGCTTTCTTT.

This sequence joins TRBV9 and TRBJ2-2, with TRBD2 identical over 7 bases. CDR1 and CDR2 from the germline V gene are SGDLS and YYNGEE. Germline trimming cut 1 base from V and 5 bases from J; bases unmatched to any gene: 5. This CDR3 has 15 amino acids. The CDR3 DNA follows: TGTGCCAGCAGCGTACCGCCTAGCGGTACCGGGGAGCTGTTTTTT. Residues: CASSVPPSGTGELFF.

The V call is TRBV9, the J call TRBJ1-6, with a possible D match to TRBD1 (5 bases). V was trimmed by 4 bases and J by 7 bases, leaving 15 bases between them. The CDR3 has 15 residues. The germline V gene encodes CDR1 SGDLS and CDR2 YYNGEE. The CDR3 is CASSIQDIPNSPLHF. The CDR3 DNA reads as TGTGCCAGCAGCATACAGGACATCCCCAATTCACCCCTCCACTTT.

The J gene is TRBJ2-7, the V gene TRBV28, with D tentatively TRBD2 (6 bases). Germline V gives CDR1 MDHEN, CDR2 SYDVKM. Trimming cost V 8 bases and J 2 bases, with 13 bases left between them. The CDR3 totals 13 residues. CDR3 coding DNA: TGTGCCAGCTCCCCGGGACTTACCTACGAGCAGTACTTC. Translation gives CASSPGLTYEQYF.

The chain joins TRBV3-1 (or the pseudogene TRBV3-2) to TRBJ1-4; D is perhaps TRBD1 (6 bases). The V end was cut by 5 bases, the J end by 4 bases, with 17 bases between. This CDR3 is 16 amino acids long. Germline V gene data show CDR1 as LGHDT and CDR2 as YNNKEL (reference sequence). The CDR3 DNA reads as TGTGCCAGCAGCTTCAACCCCCGACAGGTTAATGAAAAACTGTTTTTT. This codes for CASSFNPRQVNEKLFF.

The chain couples TRBV7-2 to TRBJ2-7; D possibly corresponds to TRBD2 (6 bases). Germline V CDR1 and CDR2: SGHTA, FQGNSA. The CDR3 is made up of 14 amino acids. V lost 1 base, J lost 1 base, and 8 bases lay in between. Written as DNA, the CDR3 is TGTGCCAGCAGCTTAGGACTAGGTTCCTACGAGCAGTACTTC. It translates to CASSLGLGSYEQYF.

Note on this clone: This same CDR3 is encoded by further DNA sequences in the sample. This sequence joins TRBV5-1 and TRBJ2-2; 9 bases line up with TRBD1. The CDR3 runs 18 residues. After removal of 5 bases from V and 0 bases from J, the junction contained 11 bases not matched to a gene. CDR1 and CDR2 (germline): SGHRS, YFSETQ. CDR3 bases: TGCGCCAGCAGTTTGCCACAGGGGGCCTTCACGAACACCGGGGAGCTGTTTTTT. Translated, it gives CASSLPQGAFTNTGELFF.

V gene TRBV11-3 combines with J gene TRBJ2-5, with D possibly matching TRBD1 (5 bases). Germline assignment: CDR1 SGHNT and CDR2 YENEEA. Trimming left V 5 bases short and J 0 bases short, with 10 bases between. The CDR3 sequence is 14 residues long. The CDR3 here is CASSMYRHQETQYF. In nucleotides, the CDR3 is TGTGCCAGCAGCATGTACAGGCACCAAGAGACCCAGTACTTC.

This rearrangement joins TRBV27 to TRBJ2-7, with 7 bases identical to TRBD1. This CDR3 is 16 amino acids long. V gave up 3 bases and J gave up 1 base; unmatched junction bases: 9. Germline V lookup: CDR1 MNHEY, CDR2 SMNVEV (reference sequence). CDR3 sequence reads: CASSFPRDSLSYEQYF. DNA for the CDR3: TGTGCCAGCAGTTTCCCCAGGGACAGTCTTTCCTACGAGCAGTACTTC.

This clone appeared a single time. The chain has TRBV5-4 and TRBJ2-1; the D is unclear. The germline V gene has CDR1 SGHNT and CDR2 YYREEE (reference sequence). The CDR3 length is 17 residues. V was cut by 4 bases and J by 2 bases, with 19 bases left in between. Written as DNA, the CDR3 is TGTGCCAGCAGCGCCTTCCTTGACACCAGAACCTACAATGAGCAGTTCTTC. Translation: CASSAFLDTRTYNEQFF. Complete variable domain (other parts from reference TRBV5-4 and TRBJ2-1): ETGVTQSPTHLIKTRGQQVTLRCSSQSGHNTVSWYQQALGQGPQFIFQYYREEENGRGNFPPRFSGLQFPNYSSELNVNALELDDSALYLCASSAFLDTRTYNEQFFGPGTRLTVL.